Below, 21 T cell receptor beta chains from the same sample are listed, as sequenced in a study of T cells expressing NK-cell markers. TCRdb re-called the 5' RACE reads, yielding one record per CDR3 amino acid sequence without DNA. The sample shows 200,000 to 300,000 distinct CDR3 sequences, and around 0.37% sits with its ten largest clones. Material: blood T cells: a sorted CD56 or NKG2C T cell subset, CD4+ or CD8+ T cells, or bulk PBMC T cells (not recorded which). These receptors originate from a man between 18 and 35 years old in good health.

V and J are TRBV11-2 and TRBJ2-7. This CDR3 is 12 amino acids long. Germline-derived CDR1 and CDR2 are SGHAT and FQNNGV. CDR3 protein: CASSLGRGEQYF.

The chain joins TRBV4-2 to TRBJ2-2; the TCRdb D gene call, TRBD2, has no DNA to confirm it. CDR1 LGHNA and CDR2 YNFKEQ come from the germline V gene. CDR3 size: 16 residues. The CDR3: CASSQRTSGSPGELFF.

CDR3 loop: CSARPTDRSNQPQHF. The rearrangement uses TRBV20-1 and TRBJ1-5; TCRdb calls TRBD1, which cannot be checked without DNA. Germline V gives CDR1 DFQATT, CDR2 SNEGSKA (reference sequence). This CDR3 has 15 amino acids.

The chain combines TRBV5-1 with TRBJ2-1. Germline loops: CDR1 SGHRS, CDR2 YFSETQ. The CDR3 has 16 amino acids. CDR3 sequence: CASSLVVGSSYNEQFF.

This chain joins TRBV12-3 or TRBV12-4 and TRBJ2-7; there is no DNA to check the TCRdb D call of TRBD2. The CDR3 loop spans 15 amino acids. The chain's CDR3 is CASRKSGLSSYEQYF.

The chain is built from TRBV7-2 and TRBJ2-1; TCRdb proposes TRBD2, but this gene call is untestable without DNA. From germline, CDR1 is SGHTA and CDR2 FQGNSA. The length of the CDR3 is 14 residues. The CDR3: CASSFLAVNNEQFF.

V gene TRBV29-1 combines with J gene TRBJ1-2; TCRdb returns TRBD1, unconfirmable since there is no DNA. This CDR3 region has 13 residues. Per germline, CDR1 SQVTM and CDR2 ANQGSEA. CDR3 sequence reads: CSVEARGAYGYTF.

The chain carries TRBV5-6 and TRBJ2-1; the D gene TCRdb calls, TRBD2, cannot be checked with no DNA. The germline CDR1 and CDR2 sequences are SGHDT and YYEEEE. The length of the CDR3 is 16 residues. This chain's CDR3 is CASSLLWEGRYNEQFF.

J is TRBJ2-7 and V is TRBV10-3. The CDR3 runs to 13 residues. The V gene's germline CDR1 is ENHRY and CDR2 SYGVKD. The CDR3 here is CAISAYSCYEQYF.

The gene calls are TRBV4-3 and TRBJ2-5; TCRdb indicates TRBD1, and absent DNA this call remains unverified. This CDR3 is built from 14 residues. The germline gives CDR1 LGHNA, CDR2 YSLEER. The CDR3 loop is CASSQGTLGETQYF.

This rearrangement joins TRBV3-1 to TRBJ2-7. CDR3 length: 12 residues. Germline CDR1 reads LGHDT; CDR2 reads YNNKEL (reference sequence). The CDR3 spells CASSQDISGQYF.

The chain joins TRBV29-1 to TRBJ2-6. The CDR3 spans 17 residues. The germline CDR1 and CDR2 sequences are SQVTM and ANQGSEA. The CDR3 reads CSVEVGLPSSGANVLTF.

This chain links TRBV7-9 with TRBJ2-2; absent DNA, TCRdb's TRBD2 call cannot be checked. The CDR3 loop spans 16 amino acids. The germline V gene has CDR1 SEHNR and CDR2 FQNEAQ (reference sequence). The CDR3 loop reads CAIRTSGDPNTGELFF.

The chain combines TRBV6-1 with TRBJ2-5; TCRdb's D gene call, TRBD1, goes unchecked for lack of DNA. The CDR3 totals 13 residues. Germline V gene data show CDR1 as MNHNS and CDR2 as SASEGT. The CDR3 sequence is CASSRQGKGTQYF.

The rearrangement links TRBV12-3 or TRBV12-4 to TRBJ1-2; TCRdb designates TRBD1, a call that cannot be tested without DNA. The CDR3 contains 14 residues. CDR3: CASSARGTAYGYTF.

V usage is TRBV5-1 and J usage is TRBJ2-2; TCRdb calls TRBD2, which cannot be checked without DNA. The CDR3 is made up of 15 amino acids. Germline values: CDR1 SGHRS, CDR2 YFSETQ. This CDR3 is CASTIADANTGELFF.

J is TRBJ1-5 and V is TRBV7-2. The CDR3 spans 12 residues. The V gene's germline CDR1 is SGHTA and CDR2 FQGNSA. The CDR3 loop is CASRNGPQPQHF.

The chain joins TRBV6-6 to TRBJ1-2. CDR1 is MNHNY, CDR2 SVGAGI, per germline (reference sequence). CDR3 length: 13 residues. CDR3 amino acids: CASSRGTPFGYTF.

The V gene is TRBV5-6, the J gene TRBJ2-3; the D gene TCRdb calls, TRBD1, cannot be checked with no DNA. The V gene's germline CDR1 is SGHDT and CDR2 YYEEEE. CDR3 size: 14 residues. CDR3 amino acids: CASSYPGGTDTQYF. Combining the CDR3 with reference TRBV5-6 and TRBJ2-3 gives the whole variable domain DAGVTQSPTHLIKTRGQQVTLRCSPKSGHDTVSWYQQALGQGPQFIFQYYEEEERQRGNFPDRFSGHQFPNYSSELNVNALLLGDSALYLCASSYPGGTDTQYFGPGTRLTVL.

V usage is TRBV4-3 and J usage is TRBJ2-1. Germline lookup yields CDR1 LGHNA and CDR2 YSLEER. This CDR3 spans 14 amino acids. The CDR3 protein is CASSQLLSANEQFF.

The chain links TRBV20-1 to TRBJ2-3; lacking DNA, the TRBD2 call made by TCRdb goes unchecked. Per germline, CDR1 DFQATT and CDR2 SNEGSKA (reference sequence). The CDR3 spans 14 residues. CDR3 sequence: CSASLGEKADTQYF.